This T cell receptor (beta chain) comes out of a study of identical twins. Study results and caveats: Models predicted less out-of-frame TCR alpha sharing in monozygotic twins than was found. In zero-insertion analyses, partial confounding could arise from invariant MAIT and iNKT cells.

TCRdb recomputed calls from the 5' RACE reads with MiXCR, one row per CDR3 protein. The table has about 810,000 distinct CDR3 sequences, 9% to 15% seen once. A word on this clonotype: What it binds is unknown.

These data were also reused for a study on yellow fever vaccine responses in identical twins.

Sequenced sample: PBMCs. The sequence derives from a woman younger than 35 in good health.

The CDR3 here is CASSLWTGLGYTF. The CDR3 DNA sequence: TGTGCCAGCAGCTTGTGGACCGGTTTGGGCTACACCTTC. V gene TRBV5-4 combines with J gene TRBJ1-2; D unresolved. Germline V gives CDR1 SGHNT, CDR2 YYREEE (reference sequence). Trimming removed 1 base from V and 8 bases from J, with 12 bases in between. CDR3 size: 13 residues.